The subject of this entry is one T cell receptor beta chain. Its antigen is as yet unknown. Germline CDR1 reads SGHDT; CDR2 reads YYEEEE. The CDR3 length is 14 residues. The V end lost 2 bases, the J end lost 5 bases, and 13 bases lay between the germline ends. These data are taken from a study of T cell responses to AZD1222 COVID-19 vaccine. Study conclusions and caveats: Vaccine-related CD4 TCRs covered spike, predominating at 160-218 and 743-854. Donors in the cohort were predominantly white British and more often female, and clonal diversity was possibly underestimated. Baseline seropositives among AZD1222 recipients totaled only six.

Using immunoSEQ multiplex PCR, the repertoire was profiled, and TCRdb retains in-frame clones only, with some absent. The sample consists of roughly 70,000 clones, less than 85% of them appearing once. The rearrangement joins TRBV5-6 to TRBJ1-2; D is possibly TRBD1 (6 bases). The sequence derives from an adult in good health. Sequencing used peripheral blood, obtained on day 0 of AZD1222 vaccination. In DNA, the CDR3 is TGTGCCAGCAGCTTCGGGCGGGGGGCGTATGGCTACACCTTC. It specifies CASSFGRGAYGYTF.